This TCR beta chain was obtained from a study of CD8 T cells in ankylosing spondylitis. Per germline, CDR1 SGHAT and CDR2 FQNNGV. CDR3 length: 15 residues. Germline trimming cut 4 bases from V and 2 bases from J; bases unmatched to any gene: 3. This clonotype appeared many times. Its antigen is currently unknown. Regarding the study as a whole: Seven to nine highly homologous variants made up a TCR beta motif, and this motif appeared characteristic of ankylosing spondylitis blood. Before this, some motif variants had been reported in reactive arthritis synovial fluid and blood. The authors found the disease-linked clones to be CD8+ and relatively rare in peripheral blood. As reported, disease-linked clones showed significant enrichment in matched ankylosing spondylitis synovial fluid.

TCRdb re-called the 5' RACE reads through MiXCR, storing one row per CDR3 protein. The sample has roughly 220,000 distinct CDR3 sequences, approximately 10% seen once; the top ten hold about 19%. The sample was blood, either unsorted or a sorted T cell fraction (not recorded which). The clonotype originates from a male donor with ankylosing spondylitis or in good health (not recorded which). The chain carries TRBV11-2 and TRBJ2-5; 11 bases align to TRBD2. CDR3 amino acids: CASSSRTSGQETQYF. DNA of the CDR3: TGTGCCAGCAGCTCCAGGACTAGCGGGCAAGAGACCCAGTACTTC.